The rows below give T cell receptor beta chains drawn from one sample of a study of metastatic and nonmetastatic thyroid tumors. From the PCR reads, TCRdb re-called clones with MiXCR. The sample gives some 15,000 clones, approximately 30% of which show up once; around 50% is in the top ten. Sequenced input: tumor tissue. The receptors shown here come from a male donor with papillary thyroid cancer or a benign thyroid nodule (not recorded which). Some clones in this sample may be carry-over from other donors' samples. Each CDR3 is given with its conserved first and last residue. The D gene is left open where the match is weak. Not all rows give a size; the values are once, few, many and, for expanded clones, a class.

J	size	D	V	DNA	CDR3
TRBJ1-5	medium-sized	NA	TRBV4-1	TGCGCCAGCAGCCAAGATCCGGGATTGAGCTTTCAGCCCCAGCATTTT	CASSQDPGLSFQPQHF
TRBJ2-1	few	TRBD2	TRBV28	TGTGCCAGCAGTGGGACTAGCGGGAGAACAAATGAGCAGTTCTTC	CASSGTSGRTNEQFF
TRBJ2-5	NA	NA	TRBV25-1	TGTGCCAGCAGTGAATTAACATTCCAAGAGACCCAGTACTTC	CASSELTFQETQYF
TRBJ1-2	few	NA	TRBV24-1	TGTGCCATCCAGGAGGGACACTTCTATGGCTACACCTTC	CAIQEGHFYGYTF
TRBJ2-7	NA	TRBD1	TRBV2	TGTGCCAGCGGACGACAGGGGGTGGGCTACGAGCAGTACTTC	CASGRQGVGYEQYF
TRBJ1-5	few	NA	TRBV12-3/TRBV12-4	TGTGCCAACAGCCACGGACTGACCTTGGGCAATCAGGCCCAGCATTTT	CANSHGLTLGNQAQHF
TRBJ2-5	many	NA	TRBV5-6	TGTGCCAGCAGCTTAGCGCTCCGGGACGGCCAAGAGACCCAGTACTTC	CASSLALRDGQETQYF
TRBJ2-2	NA	TRBD2	TRBV18	TGTGCCAGCTCACCACTCGCGGGAGGGATTGGCGGCGGGGAGCTGTTTTTT	CASSPLAGGIGGGELFF
TRBJ1-1	NA	NA	TRBV18	TGTGCCAGCTCACCGATAAACGGAATATGGGGCACTGAAGCTTTCTTT	CASSPINGIWGTEAFF
TRBJ1-3	NA	NA	TRBV3-1	TGTGCCAGCAGCCAAGAAACCAGGGTTTCTGGAAACACCATATATTTT	CASSQETRVSGNTIYF
TRBJ1-1	medium-sized	NA	TRBV6-5	TGTGCCAGCAGTTACTCGAAAAACACTGAAGCTTTCTTT	CASSYSKNTEAFF
TRBJ2-1	NA	NA	TRBV9	TGTGCCAGCAGCCCCCCTGAGGGGCCCCACTACAATGAGCAGTTCTTC	CASSPPEGPHYNEQFF
TRBJ2-1	many	TRBD1	TRBV7-8	TGTGCCAGCAGTCATCCGCAAGGCATCAGGGGGACCTACAATGAGCAGTTCTTC	CASSHPQGIRGTYNEQFF
TRBJ2-7	NA	TRBD1	TRBV27	TGTGCCAGCAGTTGGCGACAGGGTTTGGCCCTCGAGATCACCTACGAGCAGTACTTC	CASSWRQGLALEITYEQYF
TRBJ1-5	many	NA	TRBV28	TGTGCCAGCCACAGGGCTGGCAATCAGCCCCAGCATTTT	CASHRAGNQPQHF
TRBJ1-2	NA	NA	TRBV9	TGTGCCAGCAGCGTAGCTGGGGGAGGCTACACCTTC	CASSVAGGGYTF
TRBJ1-5	many	NA	TRBV18	TGTGCCAGCTCACCGGGACCTAATCAGCCCCAGCATTTT	CASSPGPNQPQHF
TRBJ2-1	many	NA	TRBV5-1	TGCGCCAGCAGCTTGGTGGATATGGCTTACAATGAGCAGTTCTTC	CASSLVDMAYNEQFF
TRBJ2-3	NA	NA	TRBV6-5	TGTGCCAGCAGTTTCGGAATGGGGGACCAGAGCTTATCAGATACGCAGTATTTT	CASSFGMGDQSLSDTQYF
TRBJ2-7	NA	TRBD1	TRBV5-1	TGCGCCAGCAGCTCACAGGGGGCGGGTGTTGACGAGCAGTACTTC	CASSSQGAGVDEQYF
TRBJ2-7	few	NA	TRBV7-9	TGTGCCAGCAGTTTTAGGGGATTCTCCTACGAGCAGTACTTC	CASSFRGFSYEQYF
TRBJ1-1	many	NA	TRBV6-1	TGTGCCAGCAGTGAGTATGAACAGGGGAACACTGAAGCTTTCTTT	CASSEYEQGNTEAFF
TRBJ1-2	NA	NA	TRBV20-1	TGCAGTGCGAGAGGCTGGGTCGATGGCTACACCTTC	CSARGWVDGYTF
TRBJ2-7	NA	TRBD1	TRBV7-2	TGTGCCAGCAGCCGAACGGCGGGACAGGGGTACGAGCAGTACTTC	CASSRTAGQGYEQYF
TRBJ2-1	many	TRBD2	TRBV20-1	TGCAGTGCTGGGCGGGGACTAGACCACAATGAGCAGTTCTTC	CSAGRGLDHNEQFF
TRBJ1-1	NA	TRBD1	TRBV5-1	TGCGCCAGCAGCTTTGGACAGGGCACTGAAGCTTTCTTT	CASSFGQGTEAFF
TRBJ1-1	many	NA	TRBV6-5	TGTGCCAGCAGTTACTCCGGGTATGAAGCTTTCTTT	CASSYSGYEAFF
TRBJ2-1	NA	NA	TRBV2	TGTGCCAGCAGTGATGGCGGGTCCTCCTACAATGAGCAGTTCTTC	CASSDGGSSYNEQFF
TRBJ1-5	few	NA	TRBV6-4	TGTACCAGCAGTACAGGGAATCGGCCCCAGCATTTT	CTSSTGNRPQHF
TRBJ2-3	NA	NA	TRBV4-2	TGTGCCAGCAGCCAAGATAGTGGTATCGCGCAGTTTTTT	CASSQDSGIAQFF
TRBJ1-3	many	NA	TRBV11-2	TGTGCCAGCAGCTTAGAGCCTGGAAACACCATATATTTT	CASSLEPGNTIYF
TRBJ2-3	many	NA	TRBV20-1	TGTAGTGCTAAACACGGAAGTACAGATACGCAGTATTTT	CSAKHGSTDTQYF
TRBJ2-5	NA	NA	TRBV6-2/TRBV6-3	TGTGCCAGCGGGAGCACTGATCAAGAGACCCAGTACTTC	CASGSTDQETQYF
TRBJ1-2	few	TRBD1	TRBV6-1	TGTGACAGCAGCCGAGACAGGGTTGGCCATGGCTACACCTTC	CDSSRDRVGHGYTF
TRBJ2-7	NA	TRBD2	TRBV4-1	TGCGCCAGCAGCCAAGGGCTAGCGGTTGCCTACGAGCAGTACTTC	CASSQGLAVAYEQYF
TRBJ2-1	NA	TRBD1	TRBV3-1	TGTGCCAGCAGCCTTCGCTACGGGACAGCCTACAATGAGCAGTTCTTC	CASSLRYGTAYNEQFF
TRBJ2-2	many	NA	TRBV30	TGTGCCTGGAGTCGGGGCACTAACACCGGGGAGCTGTTTTTT	CAWSRGTNTGELFF
TRBJ1-3	many	TRBD1	TRBV3-1	TGTGCCAGCAGCCTCTCACAGGGGGCTGGAAACACCATATATTTT	CASSLSQGAGNTIYF
TRBJ2-6	many	NA	TRBV5-4	TGTGCCAGCAGCTTGGTGCGGACCTCTGGGGCCAACGTCCTGACTTTC	CASSLVRTSGANVLTF
TRBJ2-5	many	TRBD1	TRBV5-1	TGCGCCAGCAGCTTGAGTACAGGGGAAGAGACCCAGTACTTC	CASSLSTGEETQYF
TRBJ1-2	few	NA	TRBV5-1	TGCGCCAGCAGCTATCAGGGAGACTATGGCTACACCTTC	CASSYQGDYGYTF
TRBJ1-1	many	NA	TRBV3-1	TGTGCCAGCAGCCAAGGAGGGACAAGCACTGAAGCTTTCTTT	CASSQGGTSTEAFF